This T cell receptor (beta chain) is from a study of CD8 T cells in ankylosing spondylitis. Findings of the study overall: The clones that were linked to disease were reported to be significantly enriched in matched synovial fluid samples from ankylosing spondylitis patients. A motif in TCR beta, a set of under ten highly homologous variants, appeared characteristic of ankylosing spondylitis blood. Disease-linked clones displayed a CD8+ phenotype and appeared relatively rarely in peripheral blood.

Generation of TCR beta libraries employed quantitative 5'-RACE incorporating molecular barcodes. From the 5' RACE reads, TCRdb called clonotypes with MiXCR, one entry per CDR3 protein. The data show about 420,000 distinct CDR3 sequences, more than 20% seen once. This clonotype has a handful of counts. Antigen unknown. This CDR3 has 14 amino acids. The germline CDR1 and CDR2 sequences are DFQATT and SNEGSKA (reference sequence). The trim removed 5 bases at V and 3 bases at J, leaving 4 bases unmatched. This clonotype was obtained from a male donor with ankylosing spondylitis. The chain carries TRBV20-1 and TRBJ2-1, with 10 nucleotides matching TRBD2. Sequences were obtained from blood, either unsorted or a sorted T cell fraction (not recorded which). The CDR3 DNA reads TGCAGTGCTTTTATAGCGGGAGGCTACAATGAGCAGTTCTTC. This encodes CSAFIAGGYNEQFF.